The 28 T cell receptor beta chains presented below share a single source sample, sequenced in a study of T cells in Graves' hyperthyroidism and ophthalmopathy. Researchers amplified the TCR beta CDR3 regions from RNA transcripts. First-round RT-PCR of the TCR CDR3 relied on the HTBI primer set. Using its own MiXCR run on the multiplex PCR reads, TCRdb lists one record per CDR3 protein. The table records about 400,000 distinct CDR3 sequences, 14% to 15% of them present only once. The sample comprised blood. Every receptor here comes from a woman in her twenties or thirties with Graves' hyperthyroidism.

This clonotype was found a few times. The chain uses TRBV27 and TRBJ2-1, with D perhaps TRBD1 (5 bases). Germline V lookup: CDR1 MNHEY, CDR2 SMNVEV (reference sequence). CDR3 length: 15 amino acids. The V and J ends lost 6 bases and 4 bases respectively, with 16 bases between them. In DNA form, the CDR3 reads TGTGCCAGCAGCAGAGGACATGGAACGTACAATGAGCAGTTCTTC. This codes for CASSRGHGTYNEQFF.

This clonotype was observed a few times. V and J are TRBV19 and TRBJ1-5; the D is unclear. The CDR3 runs 15 residues. Germline-derived CDR1 and CDR2 are LNHDA and SQIVND (reference sequence). V gave up 2 bases and J gave up 2 bases, with 10 bases separating them. CDR3 DNA: TGTGCCAGTAGTATAACGGGTTGGGGCAATCAGCCCCAGCATTTT. Translating it yields CASSITGWGNQPQHF.

This clonotype came up many times. The chain uses TRBV30 and TRBJ1-1; D is unresolved. CDR1 GTSNPN and CDR2 SVGIG come from the germline V gene (reference sequence). V was trimmed by 0 bases and J by 1 base, leaving 6 bases between them. CDR3 size: 13 residues. The CDR3 bases are TGTGCCTGGAGTGTACAGCAGAACACTGAAGCTTTCTTT. Residues: CAWSVQQNTEAFF.

This clonotype was observed at least ten times. The genes are TRBV27 and TRBJ2-1; 10 bases match TRBD2. This CDR3 comprises 16 residues. Trimming cost V 5 bases and J 4 bases; bases outside gene matches: 8. Germline assignment: CDR1 MNHEY and CDR2 SMNVEV (reference sequence). CDR3 DNA: TGTGCCAGCAGTGGAAGAGGACTAGCGGAGTACAATGAGCAGTTCTTC. This translates into CASSGRGLAEYNEQFF.

This clonotype has ten or more counts. One end of the junction does not line up with germline, which may come from a read error. V and J are TRBV9 and TRBJ1-1; D gene unclear. The CDR3 has 15 residues. The germline V gene encodes CDR1 SGDLS and CDR2 YYNGEE. DNA for the CDR3: TGTGCCAGCAGCGCTTTGGGCAACCCGAACGCTGAAGCTTTCTTT. Residues: CASSALGNPNAEAFF.

CDR3 coding DNA: TGTGCCACCAGTCCGTGGAACACCGGGGAGCTGTTTTTT. Protein: CATSPWNTGELFF. The rearrangement joins TRBV24-1 to TRBJ2-2; D gene ambiguous. Trimming left V 6 bases short and J 1 base short, with 5 bases between. Germline-derived CDR1 and CDR2 are KGHDR and SFDVKD. This CDR3 has 13 residues.

Many counts were recorded for this clonotype. This chain links TRBV12-3 or TRBV12-4 with TRBJ2-1, with 9 bases identical to TRBD2. J gave up 4 bases and V 6 bases, and 7 bases lay outside the gene matches. The CDR3 contains 15 residues. CDR3 sequence: CASSISSGAYNEQFF. Here the CDR3 DNA reads TGTGCCAGCAGCATCTCTAGCGGGGCATACAATGAGCAGTTCTTC.

The rearrangement joins TRBV27 to TRBJ2-7, with TRBD2 as a possible D gene (5 bases). Trimming shortened V by 5 bases and J by 1 base, and 12 bases separated the two germline ends. In germline, CDR1 is MNHEY, CDR2 SMNVEV (reference sequence). The CDR3 consists of 14 residues. The chain's CDR3 is CASSPGIRSYEQYF. The DNA for the CDR3 is TGTGCCAGCAGTCCGGGAATTCGATCCTACGAGCAGTACTTC.

This clonotype was counted many times. The rearrangement joins TRBV30 to TRBJ1-2; TRBD1 might be the D (5 bases). The CDR3 is 13 residues long. Deletions cut 3 bases from V and 0 bases from J, with 8 bases between. Germline V gene sequence: CDR1 GTSNPN, CDR2 SVGIG (reference sequence). The chain's CDR3 is CAWSRQSNYGYTF. The DNA of the CDR3 is TGTGCCTGGAGCCGACAGTCTAACTATGGCTACACCTTC.

This clonotype has a handful of counts. J is TRBJ2-1 and V is TRBV18; TRBD2 matches 11 bases. The CDR3 has 18 residues. Germline CDR1 is KGHSH and CDR2 is LQKENI. J lost 11 bases, V lost 3 bases, and 18 bases had no gene match. DNA for the CDR3: TGTGCCAGCTCACCGGCATACTCAACGACTAGCGGGATTGGTAAGCAGTTCTTC. Amino acid sequence: CASSPAYSTTSGIGKQFF.

This clonotype showed up just a few times. The chain couples TRBV29-1 to TRBJ1-1; D is possibly TRBD1 (6 bases). The ends were cut back, 1 base at V and 4 bases at J, with 13 bases in the middle. The length of the CDR3 is 14 residues. Per the germline V gene, CDR1 is SQVTM and CDR2 is ANQGSEA. Here the CDR3 reads CSVEGSQGPTEAFF. Written as DNA, the CDR3 is TGCAGCGTTGAAGGATCCCAGGGGCCCACTGAAGCTTTCTTT.

This clonotype has a count of ten or more. The chain uses TRBV5-1 and TRBJ1-1; D is undetermined. The CDR3 runs 14 residues. V was shortened by 0 bases and J by 0 bases, with 6 bases between the two germline ends. Per germline, CDR1 SGHRS and CDR2 YFSETQ. CDR3 amino acids: CASSLERVNTEAFF. CDR3 nucleotides: TGCGCCAGCAGCTTGGAAAGGGTGAACACTGAAGCTTTCTTT.

The CDR3 spells CASSPRLRLNYGYTF. As DNA, the CDR3 is TGTGCCAGCAGCCCCCGCCTGAGATTAAACTATGGCTACACCTTC. The V call is TRBV7-9, the J call TRBJ1-2, with D uncertain. The V end was cut by 5 bases, the J end by 2 bases, with 15 bases between. CDR1 and CDR2 from the germline V gene are SEHNR and FQNEAQ (reference sequence). This CDR3 spans 15 amino acids.

The rearrangement uses TRBV28 and TRBJ2-7; 9 nucleotides line up with TRBD2. Per germline, CDR1 MDHEN and CDR2 SYDVKM. This CDR3 has 20 amino acids. The V gene end was trimmed by 9 bases and the J gene end by 2 bases; junction bases not matched to a gene: 26. As DNA, the CDR3 is TGTGCCAGGCTGACAGGCGCGGTCCAGCGGGAGGACCACGAACCCTACGAGCAGTACTTC. As protein: CARLTGAVQREDHEPYEQYF.

This clonotype turned up a few times. The V gene is TRBV15, the J gene TRBJ1-5, with D perhaps TRBD1 (5 bases). This CDR3 comprises 15 residues. The germline gives CDR1 LNHNV, CDR2 YYDKDF (reference sequence). The V end was cut by 1 base, the J end by 7 bases, with 14 bases between. The CDR3 bases are TGTGCCACCAGCAGAGTGGGGGGAGCCGGACAGCCCCAGCATTTT. Translating gives CATSRVGGAGQPQHF.

This chain's CDR3 is CAISSSPFFTDTQYF. The CDR3 DNA sequence: TGTGCCATCAGTTCTAGCCCCTTCTTCACAGATACGCAGTATTTT. The chain employs TRBV10-3 and TRBJ2-3, with a tentative D call TRBD2 (5 bases). The CDR3 runs 15 residues. Trimming removed 5 bases from V and 2 bases from J, with 14 bases in between. In germline, CDR1 is ENHRY, CDR2 SYGVKD.

The V call is TRBV12-3 or TRBV12-4, the J call TRBJ2-5; 7 bases are shared with TRBD2. This CDR3 region has 16 residues. Trimming removed 2 bases from V and 4 bases from J; junction bases left unmatched: 10. The CDR3 here is CASSLHRGRMAETQYF. The CDR3 DNA reads TGTGCCAGCAGTTTACATCGCGGGAGAATGGCAGAGACCCAGTACTTC.

The chain carries TRBV7-9 and TRBJ2-2; D gene ambiguous. V was shortened by 2 bases and J by 5 bases, with 6 bases between the two germline ends. CDR3 length: 13 residues. CDR1 is SEHNR and CDR2 is FQNEAQ in the germline V gene (reference sequence). The CDR3, as DNA: TGTGCCAGCAGCTTAACGCTAACCGGGGAGCTGTTTTTT. It yields the protein CASSLTLTGELFF.

This clonotype showed up many times. The V gene is TRBV10-2, the J gene TRBJ1-1, with D possibly TRBD1 on 5 matching bases. Trimming pared 1 base from V and 3 bases from J, leaving 6 bases between. The CDR3 is 13 amino acids. Germline V gives CDR1 WSHSY, CDR2 SAAADI. The CDR3 DNA follows: TGCGCCAGCAGTGAGTGGGGCGACACTGAAGCTTTCTTT. Amino acids: CASSEWGDTEAFF.

This clonotype was seen only a few times. The rearrangement joins TRBV5-6 to TRBJ2-7, with 7 bases identical to TRBD1. This CDR3 is built from 14 residues. V lost 4 bases to trimming and J lost 5 bases; unmatched junction nucleotides: 9. Germline V gene lookup returns CDR1 SGHDT and CDR2 YYEEEE. CDR3 loop: CASSSAGTDDEQYF. The CDR3 region has the DNA TGTGCCAGCAGCAGCGCCGGGACAGACGACGAGCAGTACTTC.

This clonotype was recorded many times. The J gene is TRBJ2-1, the V gene TRBV18; D remains unclear. CDR3 length equals 14 residues. Per the germline V gene, CDR1 is KGHSH and CDR2 is LQKENI. V dropped 2 bases and J dropped 9 bases, with 14 bases sitting between them. The CDR3 region is CASSPGQGIGEQFF. The CDR3 bases are TGTGCCAGCTCACCAGGCCAAGGGATCGGTGAGCAGTTCTTC.

This clonotype was seen ten or more times. This chain joins TRBV24-1 and TRBJ1-2; D unclear. The germline V gene has CDR1 KGHDR and CDR2 SFDVKD. Trimming removed 5 bases at V and 1 base at J, with 10 bases between. The CDR3 runs to 14 residues. This chain's CDR3 is CATSGSRFNYGYTF. The DNA for the CDR3 is TGTGCCACCAGTGGTTCCAGGTTTAACTATGGCTACACCTTC.

The CDR3 region is CASNTLAGGSGELFF. DNA of the CDR3: TGCGCCAGCAACACTCTAGCGGGAGGATCCGGGGAGCTGTTTTTT. The rearrangement links TRBV5-1 to TRBJ2-2, with 11 positions matching TRBD2. CDR1 is SGHRS, CDR2 YFSETQ, per germline. The CDR3 has 15 amino acids. V was clipped by 6 bases and J by 6 bases; unmatched bases: 7.

V is TRBV7-3 and J is TRBJ1-5; 9 bases fit TRBD1. This CDR3 is 16 amino acids long. CDR1 SGHTA and CDR2 FQGTGA come from the germline V gene. V shed 4 bases, J shed 5 bases, and the junction held 9 bases outside the gene matches. The CDR3 DNA is TGTGCCAGCAGCTCCCAGGGACAGGGTGGTGATCAGCCCCAGCATTTT. Its translation: CASSSQGQGGDQPQHF.

This clonotype has more than one count but fewer than ten. V gene TRBV6-1 combines with J gene TRBJ2-3, with 11 bases lining up with TRBD1. V trimming: 7 bases; J trimming: 5 bases; junction bases outside the gene matches: 8. Germline assignment: CDR1 MNHNS and CDR2 SASEGT. CDR3 length equals 15 residues. The CDR3 here is CASKDRGPVGDTQYF. CDR3 DNA: TGTGCCAGCAAGGACAGGGGGCCCGTCGGAGATACGCAGTATTTT.

This clonotype was seen repeatedly, ten times or more. J is TRBJ2-7 and V is TRBV7-3; possible D gene TRBD2, 6 bases. Trimming removed 5 bases from V and 6 bases from J, with 14 bases in between. CDR1 is SGHTA, CDR2 FQGTGA, per germline. This CDR3 spans 13 amino acids. The CDR3, as DNA: TGTGCCAGCAGCACGACTAGTGTGAGCGAGCAGTACTTC. Its translation: CASSTTSVSEQYF. Variable domain in full (rest from reference TRBV7-3 and TRBJ2-7): GAGVSQTPSNKVTEKGKYVELRCDPISGHTALYWYRQSLGQGPEFLIYFQGTGAADDSGLPNDRFFAVRPEGSVSTLKIQRTERGDSAVYLCASSTTSVSEQYFGPGTRLTVT.

In this sample, this clonotype turned up many times. The gene calls are TRBV7-9 and TRBJ2-7; 10 bases line up with TRBD2. V trimming: 6 bases; J trimming: 5 bases; junction bases outside the gene matches: 13. Germline V gives CDR1 SEHNR, CDR2 FQNEAQ (reference sequence). The CDR3 runs 16 residues. The CDR3 nucleotides are TGTGCCAGCAGTCTAATAGCGGGAGGAAATCTTAACGAGCAGTACTTC. It yields the protein CASSLIAGGNLNEQYF.

The V and J genes are TRBV20-1 and TRBJ2-3, with 8 bases aligning to TRBD2. Germline loops: CDR1 DFQATT, CDR2 SNEGSKA (reference sequence). V lost 5 bases, J lost 0 bases, and 7 bases stayed unmatched. There are 15 residues in the CDR3. The CDR3 DNA sequence: TGCAGTGCTCGGGGGGGGACAACTAGCACAGATACGCAGTATTTT. The encoded protein is CSARGGTTSTDTQYF.